The 6 T cell receptor beta chains listed next were all sequenced from one sample in a study of cytomegalovirus exposure and HLA in healthy donors. This PCR relied on a set of 60 Vbeta primers and 13 Jbeta primers. TCRdb keeps only in-frame clones here, not all; method: immunoSEQ multiplex PCR. The sample lists approximately 160,000 clones, approximately 80% occurring once. Sequenced input: PBMCs. These receptors were obtained from a male donor in good health and CMV-seropositive.

The chain employs TRBV30 and TRBJ2-1; TRBD1 agrees at 10 bases. The CDR3 consists of 15 residues. V lost 7 bases and J lost 7; bases outside the gene matches: 13. The germline V gene encodes CDR1 GTSNPN and CDR2 SVGIG (reference sequence). The CDR3 coding sequence is TGTGCCTCGAATGCCGGGACAGGGGATGGGAATGAGCAGTTCTTC. Its protein product is CASNAGTGDGNEQFF. The full variable domain, completed using reference TRBV30 and TRBJ2-1, is SQTIHQWPATLVQPVGSPLSLECTVEGTSNPNLYWYRQAAGRGLQLLFYSVGIGQISSEVPQNLSASRPQDRQFILSSKKLLLSDSGFYLCASNAGTGDGNEQFFGPGTRLTVL.

This clone occurred a few times. This chain links TRBV2 with TRBJ1-2; TRBD1 might be the D (5 bases). From germline, CDR1 is SNHLY and CDR2 FYNNEI. This CDR3 has 16 amino acids. Trimming pared 2 bases from V and 2 bases from J, leaving 15 bases between. CDR3 sequence (DNA): TGTGCCAGCAGTGAATACGGGGGGACTGCGAACTATGGCTACACCTTC. It yields the protein CASSEYGGTANYGYTF.

This clone showed up just once. CDR3 sequence (DNA): TGTGCCAGCAGTTTATCCACCTTAACAGGCGTCAACGGGCAGTTCTTC. Its protein is CASSLSTLTGVNGQFF. The rearrangement joins TRBV27 to TRBJ2-1, with D perhaps matching TRBD1 (5 bases). V lost 0 bases to trimming and J lost 12 bases, with 21 bases between them. This CDR3 comprises 16 residues. Germline V gene lookup returns CDR1 MNHEY and CDR2 SMNVEV (reference sequence).

The J gene is TRBJ1-5, the V gene TRBV6-1; D may be TRBD1 (6 bases). The CDR3 contains 15 residues. From germline, CDR1 is MNHNS and CDR2 SASEGT. Deletions cut 1 base from V and 4 bases from J, with 11 bases between. The DNA of the CDR3 is TGTGCCAGCAGTGAAGAGGACAGAACTAATCAGCCCCAGCATTTT. Translating gives CASSEEDRTNQPQHF.

In its sample, this clone was seen once. Other nucleotide sequences in the sample specify the same CDR3. The chain employs TRBV30 and TRBJ2-2; D is undetermined. In germline, CDR1 is GTSNPN, CDR2 SVGIG (reference sequence). The CDR3 runs to 13 residues. The V gene lost 0 bases and the J gene lost 2 bases, with 4 bases spanning the gap. CDR3 DNA: TGTGCCTGGAGTGTACTAAACACCGGGGAGCTGTTTTTT. This gives the protein CAWSVLNTGELFF.

V usage is TRBV6-5 and J usage is TRBJ2-7; TRBD2 aligns across 13 bases. The CDR3 spans 15 residues. V lost 6 bases, J lost 2 bases, and 4 bases stayed unmatched. Germline V gene data show CDR1 as MNHEY and CDR2 as SVGAGI. CDR3 coding DNA: TGTGCCAGCAGCCAACTAGCGGGGGGGGCCTACGAGCAGTACTTC. As protein: CASSQLAGGAYEQYF.